Presented here are 25 T cell receptor beta chains from one specimen sequenced in a study of metastatic and nonmetastatic thyroid tumors. TCRdb re-called clones via MiXCR from the PCR reads. The data show tens of thousands of clones, with around an eighth seen just once and roughly a quarter held by the top ten. Patients underwent thyroid surgery, and none had received any treatment before it. The source material was blood. These receptor sequences come from a female donor with papillary thyroid cancer or a benign thyroid nodule (not recorded which). Some clones in this sample may be carry-over from other donors' samples.

This clone was picked up many times. The chain joins TRBV7-9 to TRBJ1-2, with TRBD1 matching over 8 bases. Germline-derived CDR1 and CDR2 are SEHNR and FQNEAQ (reference sequence). With 4 bases clipped from V and 13 bases from J, the junction kept 8 bases outside the gene matches. The CDR3 covers 12 residues. The CDR3 sequence: CASSSGDRLSTF. In DNA, the CDR3 is TGTGCCAGCAGCTCCGGGGACAGGTTATCCACCTTC.

This clone has only a few counts. The V and J genes are TRBV6-1 and TRBJ2-2; tentatively, D is TRBD2 (6 bases). The V gene lost 6 bases and the J gene lost 5 bases, with 19 bases spanning the gap. The CDR3 loop spans 16 amino acids. Looked up from germline, CDR1 is MNHNS and CDR2 is SASEGT. In DNA, the CDR3 is TGTGCCAGCAGAAAGGCGGGGCCAAGTAGAACCGGGGAGCTGTTTTTT. This translates into CASRKAGPSRTGELFF.

This clone was detected many times. The rearrangement uses TRBV9 and TRBJ1-6, with D possibly TRBD1 on 6 matching bases. The V end was cut by 0 bases, the J end by 12 bases, with 16 bases between. Germline V gives CDR1 SGDLS, CDR2 YYNGEE. This CDR3 is built from 15 residues. The CDR3 DNA reads as TGTGCCAGCAGCGTAGGGACAGCGGATCAGGGACCCCTCCACTTT. Translating gives CASSVGTADQGPLHF.

This clone was recorded at least ten times. J is TRBJ1-4 and V is TRBV6-1, with D hard to call. CDR1 is MNHNS, CDR2 SASEGT, per germline. Between the trimmed V and J ends, which lost 5 bases and 8 bases, there was a span of 12 bases. The CDR3 sequence is 13 residues long. CDR3 amino acids: CASSMNGREKLFF. CDR3 nucleotide sequence: TGTGCCAGCAGTATGAATGGTAGAGAAAAACTGTTTTTT.

This clone was detected ten times or more. This chain uses TRBV2 with TRBJ2-1; TRBD1 matches at 8 bases. The V segment lost 2 bases and the J segment 3 bases; nucleotides outside the gene matches: 6. CDR3 length: 16 residues. CDR1 is SNHLY, CDR2 FYNNEI, per germline. In DNA form, the CDR3 reads TGTGCCAGCAGTGAATCGGCAGGGGGCTTCTACAATGAGCAGTTCTTC. Protein: CASSESAGGFYNEQFF. Based on the CDR3 plus reference TRBV2 and TRBJ2-1, the full variable domain is EPEVTQTPSHQVTQMGQEVILRCVPISNHLYFYWYRQILGQKVEFLVSFYNNEISEKSEIFDDQFSVERPDGSNFTLKIRSTKLEDSAMYFCASSESAGGFYNEQFFGPGTRLTVL.

This clone was detected ten times or more. The V call is TRBV3-1, the J call TRBJ1-2, with D possibly TRBD1 on 6 matching bases. Trimming left V 2 bases short and J 9 bases short, with 13 bases between. Germline V CDR1 and CDR2: LGHDT, YNNKEL (reference sequence). The CDR3 spans 13 residues. In DNA, the CDR3 is TGTGCCAGCAGCCAAACGTCCAGGGGAAGCTACACCTTC. Translated: CASSQTSRGSYTF.

A word on this clone: A much more abundant neighbour one base away suggests this may be a read error. The CDR3 is CASSTAVSEAFF. Here the CDR3 DNA reads TGTGCCAGCAGTACAGCAGTGTCTGAAGCTTTCTTT. This sequence joins TRBV6-2 or TRBV6-3 and TRBJ1-1; unclear D gene. The CDR3 totals 12 residues. With 5 bases removed from V and 6 bases from J, the gap between germline ends came to 10 bases. The germline V gene has CDR1 MNHEY and CDR2 SVGEGT.

This clone is judged medium-sized. The V call is TRBV28, the J call TRBJ1-2; D unclear. This CDR3 has 13 amino acids. CDR1 and CDR2 (germline): MDHEN, SYDVKM. With 1 base removed from V and 4 bases from J, the gap between germline ends came to 7 bases. In nucleotides, the CDR3 is TGTGCCAGCAGTTTATCCCCTATCTATGGCTACACCTTC. Translating it yields CASSLSPIYGYTF.

This clone appeared many times. J is TRBJ2-7 and V is TRBV18; D unresolved. The CDR3 is 11 residues long. V dropped 6 bases and J dropped 4 bases, with 7 bases sitting between them. Per germline, CDR1 KGHSH and CDR2 LQKENI. The CDR3 DNA sequence: TGTGCCAGCTCCCGCGAGTACGAGCAGTACTTC. Translation gives CASSREYEQYF. Supplemented by reference TRBV18 and TRBJ2-7, the full variable domain reads NAGVMQNPRHLVRRRGQEARLRCSPMKGHSHVYWYRQLPEEGLKFMVYLQKENIIDESGMPKERFSAEFPKEGPSILRIQQVVRGDSAAYFCASSREYEQYFGPGTRLTVT.

The sample holds many counts of this clone. The rearrangement links TRBV20-1 to TRBJ1-6; possible D gene TRBD1, 6 bases. Germline lookup yields CDR1 DFQATT and CDR2 SNEGSKA (reference sequence). Trimming removed 7 bases at V and 6 bases at J, with 16 bases between. The CDR3 runs 14 residues. The CDR3 here is CSVPNNRVNSPLHF. In DNA form, the CDR3 reads TGCAGTGTTCCGAATAACAGGGTTAATTCACCCCTCCACTTT.

There are many counts of this clone. This chain connects TRBV6-6 to TRBJ2-3; the D is unclear. Between the trimmed V and J ends, which lost 2 bases and 8 bases, there was a span of 14 bases. Germline CDR1 and CDR2: MNHNY and SVGAGI (reference sequence). The CDR3 consists of 14 residues. CDR3 residues: CASSYGEAMRTQYF. The CDR3, as DNA: TGTGCCAGCAGTTACGGCGAGGCGATGCGTACGCAGTATTTT.

In this sample, this clone turned up many times. This chain links TRBV5-6 with TRBJ1-2; 7 bases fit TRBD1. The CDR3 loop spans 15 amino acids. J was trimmed by 8 bases and V by 4 bases; bases with no gene match: 14. Germline V gene data show CDR1 as SGHDT and CDR2 as YYEEEE. CDR3 sequence: CASSTRQGGVYGYTF. DNA of the CDR3: TGTGCCAGCAGCACAAGACAGGGCGGTGTCTACGGCTACACCTTC. Drawing the rest from reference TRBV5-6 and TRBJ1-2, the complete variable domain is DAGVTQSPTHLIKTRGQQVTLRCSPKSGHDTVSWYQQALGQGPQFIFQYYEEEERQRGNFPDRFSGHQFPNYSSELNVNALLLGDSALYLCASSTRQGGVYGYTFGSGTRLTVV.

The rearrangement links TRBV7-9 to TRBJ1-3; D not certain. The germline CDR1 and CDR2 sequences are SEHNR and FQNEAQ (reference sequence). V dropped 4 bases and J dropped 0 bases, with 10 bases sitting between them. The CDR3 contains 15 residues. In DNA form, the CDR3 reads TGTGCCAGCAGCTACGGACGGCTCTCTGGAAACACCATATATTTT. Translated, it gives CASSYGRLSGNTIYF.

This clone has ten or more counts. This chain links TRBV19 with TRBJ1-2; perhaps TRBD1 as D (6 bases). From germline, CDR1 is LNHDA and CDR2 SQIVND (reference sequence). The CDR3 is made up of 16 amino acids. The V and J ends lost 7 bases and 5 bases respectively, with 23 bases between them. The CDR3 protein is CASMTGGAAPFYGYTF. The CDR3 DNA sequence: TGTGCCAGTATGACGGGGGGCGCCGCTCCCTTTTATGGCTACACCTTC.

CDR3 loop: CASSTGTGQSPLHF. The CDR3 DNA follows: TGTGCCAGCAGCACCGGGACAGGGCAATCACCCCTCCACTTT. The rearrangement joins TRBV7-3 to TRBJ1-6, with 9 bases aligning to TRBD1. This CDR3 spans 14 amino acids. Trimming took 5 bases from V and 10 from J; bases not matched to a gene: 6. Looked up from germline, CDR1 is SGHTA and CDR2 is FQGTGA.

This clone was seen many times. The gene calls are TRBV28 and TRBJ1-1; 9 bases line up with TRBD1. The CDR3 runs 15 residues. The trim removed 5 bases at V and 4 bases at J, leaving 8 bases unmatched. Looked up from germline, CDR1 is MDHEN and CDR2 is SYDVKM. The CDR3 DNA sequence: TGTGCCAGCAGTCCGGGGGACAGGGTAAGCACTGAAGCTTTCTTT. Translated, it gives CASSPGDRVSTEAFF.

This clone was seen ten or more times. V gene TRBV3-1 combines with J gene TRBJ1-2; D uncertain. The CDR3 covers 13 residues. The germline V gene encodes CDR1 LGHDT and CDR2 YNNKEL (reference sequence). V shed 4 bases and J shed 4 bases, with 10 bases lying between them. In DNA form, the CDR3 reads TGTGCCAGCAGCCCTAGTCTAAGCTATGGCTACACCTTC. Its translation: CASSPSLSYGYTF.

This clone was seen ten or more times. The V call is TRBV7-6, the J call TRBJ2-7; no reliable D call. This CDR3 region has 12 residues. Deletions cut 5 bases from V and 7 bases from J, with 12 bases between. CDR1 and CDR2 (germline): SGHVS, FNYEAQ. CDR3: CASSPPDREQYF. The CDR3 coding sequence is TGTGCCAGCAGCCCACCGGACCGGGAGCAGTACTTC.

This clone was seen ten or more times. V is TRBV4-2 and J is TRBJ2-5; 7 nucleotides line up with TRBD1. V lost 4 bases to trimming and J lost 4 bases; unmatched junction nucleotides: 6. Germline assignment: CDR1 LGHNA and CDR2 YNFKEQ. This CDR3 comprises 14 residues. This chain's CDR3 is CASSPDRAVETQYF. As DNA, the CDR3 is TGTGCCAGCAGCCCAGACAGGGCGGTAGAGACCCAGTACTTC.

With regard to this clone: One end of the junction fails to match germline, which may point to a read error. V is TRBV19 and J is TRBJ2-2, with D unresolved. The CDR3 runs to 14 residues. Germline lookup yields CDR1 LNHDA and CDR2 SQIVND (reference sequence). The CDR3 sequence: CASSMAVNTWELFF. As DNA, the CDR3 is TGTGCCAGTAGTATGGCTGTAAACACCTGGGAGCTGTTTTTT.

A note on this clone: The junction does not match germline at one end; this may be a read error. The genes are TRBV6-1 and TRBJ1-1, with TRBD1 as a possible D gene (5 bases). CDR1 and CDR2 from the germline V gene are MNHNS and SASEGT. CDR3 length equals 12 residues. Written as DNA, the CDR3 is TGTGCCAGCAGCAGGATGGACACTGAAGCTCTCTTT. Translation: CASSRMDTEALF.

The CDR3: CASSIWGFPYEQYF. CDR3 in DNA: TGTGCCAGTAGTATATGGGGGTTCCCCTACGAGCAGTACTTC. The gene calls are TRBV19 and TRBJ2-7, with D perhaps assigned TRBD1 or TRBD2 (5 bases each). The V and J ends lost 2 bases and 2 bases respectively, with 10 bases between them. The CDR3 covers 14 residues. CDR1 LNHDA and CDR2 SQIVND come from the germline V gene (reference sequence).

By share, this clone ranks as medium-sized (0.01 to 0.1%). The chain recombines TRBV24-1 with TRBJ1-5; D is ambiguous. Germline CDR1 and CDR2: KGHDR and SFDVKD. The CDR3 is 12 residues long. Between the trimmed V and J ends, which lost 4 bases and 7 bases, there was a span of 7 bases. In nucleotides, the CDR3 is TGTGCCACCAGTGACCTTGGGCAGCCCCAGCATTTT. Its translation is CATSDLGQPQHF.

This clone was counted ten times or more. The chain joins TRBV11-2 to TRBJ1-3, with 7 bases fitting TRBD1. Germline values: CDR1 SGHAT, CDR2 FQNNGV. The CDR3 loop spans 16 amino acids. V trimming: 10 bases; J trimming: 0 bases; junction bases outside the gene matches: 12. This CDR3 reads CATSNSDRHSGNTIYF. The CDR3 DNA reads TGTGCCACCTCAAACTCGGACAGGCACTCTGGAAACACCATATATTTT. The whole variable domain, remainder taken from reference TRBV11-2 and TRBJ1-3, is EAGVAQSPRYKIIEKRQSVAFWCNPISGHATLYWYQQILGQGPKLLIQFQNNGVVDDSQLPKDRFSAERLKGVDSTLKIQPAKLEDSAVYLCATSNSDRHSGNTIYFGEGSWLTVV.

This clone came up many times. The rearrangement joins TRBV4-2 to TRBJ1-3; D is possibly TRBD1 (6 bases). Germline CDR1 LGHNA, CDR2 YNFKEQ. V dropped 1 base and J dropped 4 bases, with 8 bases sitting between them. The CDR3 has 14 residues. Here the CDR3 reads CASSQGGAGNTIYF. The CDR3 bases are TGTGCCAGCAGCCAAGGGGGGGCAGGAAACACCATATATTTT.